This T cell receptor (beta chain) stems from a study of blood T cell repertoires in COVID-19. Libraries were prepared by immunoSEQ multiplex PCR; TCRdb keeps only in-frame clonotypes and omits some of them. The table includes some 290,000 clones, 85% to 95% detected once. This clonotype was obtained from a woman aged 25 to 39 who had been exposed to COVID-19. Input material: PBMCs or T cells enriched from blood (not recorded which).

The CDR3 sequence: CASKWASGEETQYF. The CDR3 DNA reads TGTGCCAGCAAGTGGGCTAGCGGGGAAGAGACCCAGTACTTC. The chain is built from TRBV6-5 and TRBJ2-5; the match to TRBD2 covers 9 bases. The CDR3 is made up of 14 amino acids. V was pared by 7 bases and J by 3 bases, with 6 bases of the junction left unmatched. Germline V gives CDR1 MNHEY, CDR2 SVGAGI.